This passage covers 20 T cell receptor beta chains from one sample sequenced in a study of TIL therapy for anti-PD-1-resistant metastatic lung cancer. Described time point: pre-treatment sample, taken before nivolumab and TIL therapy. The libraries were made with immunoSEQ v3. Using immunoSEQ multiplex PCR, the repertoire was profiled, and TCRdb retains in-frame clones only, with some absent. The sample shows more than 20,000 clones, about four fifths of them seen only once. The sequencing here drew on blood, taken at baseline. The receptor set was obtained from a person aged 25-79 years with non-small cell lung cancer.

This sequence joins TRBV7-2 and TRBJ2-5; D might be TRBD2 (6 bases). Germline V gene lookup returns CDR1 SGHTA and CDR2 FQGNSA. The CDR3 extends over 17 amino acids. With 1 base removed from V and 1 base from J, the gap between germline ends came to 16 bases. The DNA for the CDR3 is TGTGCCAGCAGCTTAGTTACGTCTCACGGGGGCCAAGAGACCCAGTACTTC. Amino acid sequence: CASSLVTSHGGQETQYF.

The CDR3 nucleotides are TGTGCCAGCAGTTTGGAGCTAGCAATCGTCACCGGGGAGCTGTTTTTT. Its protein product is CASSLELAIVTGELFF. J is TRBJ2-2 and V is TRBV28, with D perhaps TRBD2 (5 bases). The germline CDR1 and CDR2 sequences are MDHEN and SYDVKM. V was shortened by 3 bases and J by 4 bases, with 15 bases between the two germline ends. CDR3 length equals 16 residues.

The chain employs TRBV5-6 and TRBJ2-7, with D perhaps TRBD1 (6 bases). V was trimmed by 0 bases and J by 5 bases, leaving 9 bases between them. Per germline, CDR1 SGHDT and CDR2 YYEEEE. The CDR3 contains 13 residues. In nucleotides, the CDR3 is TGTGCCAGCAGCTTGGGGGGGCTCAACGAGCAGTACTTC. Protein product: CASSLGGLNEQYF.

This clone occurred once. The chain uses TRBV29-1 and TRBJ2-1; D is possibly TRBD1 (6 bases). The CDR3 consists of 14 residues. Trimming shortened V by 7 bases and J by 4 bases, and 17 bases separated the two germline ends. Germline values: CDR1 SQVTM, CDR2 ANQGSEA. The CDR3 DNA reads as TGCAGCGGCAAACAGGGTGGTGTATACAATGAGCAGTTCTTC. Residues: CSGKQGGVYNEQFF.

V gene TRBV7-6 combines with J gene TRBJ1-3; unclear D gene. Germline CDR1 SGHVS, CDR2 FNYEAQ. Trimming took off 1 base at V and 0 bases at J, with 10 bases between the two ends. The CDR3 runs to 16 residues. The CDR3 region is CASSLGVPNSGNTIYF. In nucleotides, the CDR3 is TGTGCCAGCAGCTTAGGGGTACCGAACTCTGGAAACACCATATATTTT.

The chain carries TRBV6-6 and TRBJ2-7, with TRBD1 matching over 10 bases. The CDR3 runs to 14 residues. With V trimmed by 6 bases and J by 3 bases, 5 bases remained unmatched. Looked up from germline, CDR1 is MNHNY and CDR2 is SVGAGI (reference sequence). The CDR3 reads CASRRQGAVYEQYF. The CDR3 region has the DNA TGTGCCAGCAGAAGACAGGGGGCGGTCTACGAGCAGTACTTC.

For the CDR3, the DNA is TGTGCCAGCAGACCCGGACTAGGACCCGGGGAGCTGTTTTTT. As protein: CASRPGLGPGELFF. The rearrangement links TRBV28 to TRBJ2-2; 7 bases align to TRBD2. The CDR3 runs to 14 residues. CDR1 is MDHEN and CDR2 is SYDVKM in the germline V gene. Trimming removed 6 bases from V and 6 bases from J; junction bases left unmatched: 7.

The sample holds one count of this clone. V usage is TRBV7-9 and J usage is TRBJ2-7, with unresolved D. The CDR3 consists of 12 residues. V was shortened by 6 bases and J by 6 bases, with 12 bases between the two germline ends. Germline CDR1 and CDR2: SEHNR and FQNEAQ (reference sequence). The CDR3 DNA reads TGTGCCAGCAGACCGGGCGGCGGCGAGCAGTACTTC. This gives the protein CASRPGGGEQYF.

V is TRBV2 and J is TRBJ2-1; D uncertain. This CDR3 spans 14 amino acids. Per germline, CDR1 SNHLY and CDR2 FYNNEI. The V end lost 5 bases, the J end lost 0 bases, and 8 bases lay between the germline ends. CDR3 sequence (DNA): TGTGCCAGCAGTTCTAGTCCCTCCTACAATGAGCAGTTCTTC. Amino acid sequence: CASSSSPSYNEQFF.

The rearrangement uses TRBV30 and TRBJ1-1; D possibly corresponds to TRBD1 (6 bases). This CDR3 is built from 11 residues. From germline, CDR1 is GTSNPN and CDR2 SVGIG (reference sequence). CDR3 nucleotide sequence: TGTGGAATTGAGGGGGGGACTGAAGCTTTCTTT. It is translated as CGIEGGTEAFF.

The chain carries TRBV19 and TRBJ2-2, with 10 positions matching TRBD2. With V trimmed by 2 bases and J by 5 bases, 11 bases remained unmatched. This CDR3 contains 18 residues. Germline V gene data show CDR1 as LNHDA and CDR2 as SQIVND (reference sequence). CDR3 nucleotide sequence: TGTGCCAGTAGTATAACCAGCGGGGGGGCCCGGGGGACCGGGGAGCTGTTTTTT. This sequence encodes CASSITSGGARGTGELFF.

This chain links TRBV2 with TRBJ1-2; TRBD1 matches 10 bases. The CDR3 contains 12 residues. Germline trimming cut 4 bases from V and 13 bases from J; bases unmatched to any gene: 6. Per germline, CDR1 SNHLY and CDR2 FYNNEI. CDR3 DNA sequence: TGTGCCAGCAGTGCGTCGACAGGGGGCCTCACCTTC. Protein product: CASSASTGGLTF.

The J gene is TRBJ2-1, the V gene TRBV10-1, with TRBD2 identical over 11 bases. CDR1 and CDR2 (germline): WNHNN, SYGVQD (reference sequence). This CDR3 spans 13 amino acids. V lost 6 bases to trimming and J lost 11 bases; unmatched junction nucleotides: 6. The CDR3, as DNA: TGCGCCAGCAGCAACAGACTAGCGGGGCAGCAGTTCTTC. Residues: CASSNRLAGQQFF.

The J gene is TRBJ2-5, the V gene TRBV29-1, with D hard to call. Per germline, CDR1 SQVTM and CDR2 ANQGSEA. The CDR3 covers 13 residues. Trimming shortened V by 7 bases and J by 4 bases, and 16 bases separated the two germline ends. The CDR3 sequence: CSAASSVGETQYF. CDR3 nucleotides: TGCAGCGCCGCCTCCAGCGTTGGAGAGACCCAGTACTTC.

The chain carries TRBV28 and TRBJ1-3; no reliable D call. V was shortened by 6 bases and J by 4 bases, with 10 bases between the two germline ends. Germline V CDR1 and CDR2: MDHEN, SYDVKM. The CDR3 consists of 13 residues. The CDR3 reads CASRGTEGNTIYF. DNA for the CDR3: TGTGCCAGCAGGGGAACGGAGGGAAACACCATATATTTT.

V and J are TRBV28 and TRBJ2-2; weak D call: TRBD2 (6 bases). The CDR3 contains 15 residues. Germline assignment: CDR1 MDHEN and CDR2 SYDVKM. With 5 bases removed from V and 3 bases from J, the gap between germline ends came to 13 bases. CDR3 sequence reads: CASSTSGRYTGELFF. The CDR3 nucleotides are TGTGCCAGCAGTACCTCAGGGAGGTACACCGGGGAGCTGTTTTTT.

This chain joins TRBV9 and TRBJ1-1; unclear D gene. CDR3 length equals 13 residues. Trimming stripped 4 bases from V and 1 base from J, with 8 bases between. The V gene's germline CDR1 is SGDLS and CDR2 YYNGEE. The CDR3 spells CASSQHRNTEAFF. The CDR3, as DNA: TGTGCCAGCAGCCAACACCGGAACACTGAAGCTTTCTTT.

The chain employs TRBV7-2 and TRBJ2-7; TRBD2 agrees at 8 bases. Trimming cost V 5 bases and J 1 base; bases outside gene matches: 10. The CDR3 totals 16 residues. Germline CDR1 reads SGHTA; CDR2 reads FQGNSA. CDR3 region: CASSPQAGGGSYEQYF. In DNA, the CDR3 is TGTGCCAGCAGCCCACAGGCGGGGGGCGGTTCCTACGAGCAGTACTTC.

The chain links TRBV28 to TRBJ2-7, with TRBD1 identical over 10 bases. Per germline, CDR1 MDHEN and CDR2 SYDVKM. This CDR3 is 16 amino acids long. V shed 5 bases, J shed 6 bases, and the junction held 13 bases outside the gene matches. The CDR3 loop reads CASSPFWGTGVLEQYF. In nucleotides, the CDR3 is TGTGCCAGCAGTCCCTTTTGGGGGACAGGGGTCCTCGAGCAGTACTTC.

The chain employs TRBV7-3 and TRBJ2-3; 10 bases map to TRBD2. The CDR3 is 15 residues long. Germline V gives CDR1 SGHTA, CDR2 FQGTGA. J was trimmed by 4 bases and V by 6 bases; bases with no gene match: 7. The CDR3 DNA reads as TGTGCCAGCAGTCCCAGCGGGGGGGCAGCAGATACGCAGTATTTT. Protein sequence: CASSPSGGAADTQYF.